This T cell receptor (beta chain) was identified in a study of cytomegalovirus exposure and HLA in healthy donors. Whole-study results and caveats: Rarity marked most TCR sequences, yet some public TCRs occurred in many donors.

The PCR had 60 Vbeta and 13 Jbeta primers. The method was immunoSEQ multiplex PCR; TCRdb's version includes in-frame clones alone and lacks a portion of them. The data hold over 100,000 clones, with approximately 80% observed a single time. This CDR3 comprises 13 residues. V shed 6 bases and J shed 6 bases, with 15 bases lying between them. In germline, CDR1 is MDHEN, CDR2 SYDVKM. Regarding this clone: What it recognizes is unknown.

The sample consisted of PBMCs. This TCR was recovered from a middle-aged woman in good health and CMV-seropositive. V usage is TRBV28 and J usage is TRBJ2-7; possibly TRBD1 for D (5 bases). CDR3 in amino acids: CASRFSRVGEQYF. CDR3 coding DNA: TGTGCCAGCAGATTCAGCAGGGTCGGCGAGCAGTACTTC. The entire variable domain, with the rest obtained from reference TRBV28 and TRBJ2-7, is as follows: DVKVTQSSRYLVKRTGEKVFLECVQDMDHENMFWYRQDPGLGLRLIYFSYDVKMKEKGDIPEGYSVSREKKERFSLILESASTNQTSMYLCASRFSRVGEQYFGPGTRLTVT.